Below, one T cell receptor (beta chain) is given with its context. The V segment lost 3 bases and the J segment 4 bases; nucleotides outside the gene matches: 4. Per the germline V gene, CDR1 is MNHEY and CDR2 is SVGAGI. This CDR3 spans 15 amino acids. This specimen comes from a study of blood T cell repertoires in COVID-19. Study in general: The samples span acute and convalescent COVID-19 from the United States, Italy and Spain. T cells, B-cell-depleted T cells, or PBMCs supplied cDNA or gDNA.

The authors' processing: Amplification from reference gene primers served as the basis for estimated nucleated cell counts. Measured with immunoSEQ multiplex PCR; TCRdb has only the in-frame clones, and not every one. That table is the source of V, J and clone size, and D and trimming were worked out from the DNA. Among about 150,000 clones listed, 70% to 85% were seen once. This receptor was taken from a woman aged 50 to 60 in a cohort sampled during active or convalescent COVID-19. The rearrangement links TRBV6-5 to TRBJ2-1; 9 bases line up with TRBD1. Sequencing was carried out using peripheral blood. This CDR3 is CASSYTGTGYNEQFF. As DNA, the CDR3 is TGTGCCAGCAGTTATACCGGGACAGGGTACAATGAGCAGTTCTTC.